A selection of T cell receptor beta chains follows, all from one sample in a study of T cells in Graves' hyperthyroidism and ophthalmopathy. Via MiXCR, TCRdb re-called the multiplex PCR reads, giving one row per CDR3 protein. Counted here are about 590,000 distinct CDR3 sequences, about 15% occurring once; the ten biggest clones make up roughly 7.3%. Sequencing input: blood. All receptors come from a young woman with Graves' hyperthyroidism. Each CDR3 is given with its conserved first and last residue. The order of the fields is V gene, J gene, clone size, D gene, CDR3 DNA, CDR3 protein. D genes are given only for firm matches. Clone sizes are given selectively: once, few, many, or a class where the clone is expanded.

V: TRBV15; J: TRBJ2-1; size: many; D: TRBD1; DNA: TGTGCCACCAGCCTTTGGACAGGGCGCAACAATGAGCAGTTCTTC; CDR3: CATSLWTGRNNEQFF
V: TRBV7-9; J: TRBJ2-1; size: many; D: TRBD2; DNA: TGTGCCAGCAGCTTCGGTGGCGGGAGAGGCGATGAGCAGTTCTTC; CDR3: CASSFGGGRGDEQFF
V: TRBV12-3/TRBV12-4; J: TRBJ2-2; size: many; D: .; DNA: TGTGCCAGCAGTTTTCAGAGCTGGAACACCGGGGAGCTGTTTTTT; CDR3: CASSFQSWNTGELFF
V: TRBV7-3; J: TRBJ2-5; size: .; D: TRBD1; DNA: TGTGCCAGCAGCCTAGGACAGGGACCTCAAGAGACCCAGTACTTC; CDR3: CASSLGQGPQETQYF
V: TRBV11-3; J: TRBJ2-1; size: many; D: TRBD2; DNA: TGTGCCAGCAGCTCCTCGACTAGCGGGAGCGGTGAGCAGTTCTTC; CDR3: CASSSSTSGSGEQFF
V: TRBV7-2; J: TRBJ2-7; size: many; D: .; DNA: TGTGCCAGCAGCTTAGTGGCAGGGCGCTACGAGCAGTACTTC; CDR3: CASSLVAGRYEQYF
V: TRBV5-1; J: TRBJ2-1; size: many; D: .; DNA: TGCGCCAGCAGCTTGGTTCAGGATCACGAGCAGTTCTTC; CDR3: CASSLVQDHEQFF
V: TRBV5-1; J: TRBJ2-5; size: few; D: .; DNA: TGCGCCAGCAGCTTGATTGGACTGGCGGGTCAAGAGACCCAGTACTTC; CDR3: CASSLIGLAGQETQYF
V: TRBV27; J: TRBJ2-7; size: many; D: .; DNA: TGTGCCAGCAGCGCGCGAAAACAGGGTGTCGACGAGCAGTACTTC; CDR3: CASSARKQGVDEQYF
V: TRBV20-1; J: TRBJ1-2; size: .; D: .; DNA: TGCAGTGCTAGCAGGGAAGCCTATGGCTACACCTTC; CDR3: CSASREAYGYTF
V: TRBV6-1; J: TRBJ1-3; size: .; D: .; DNA: TGTGCCAGCAGGTCCCGGGCCTCTGGAAACACCATATATTTT; CDR3: CASRSRASGNTIYF
V: TRBV4-1; J: TRBJ2-5; size: .; D: .; DNA: TGCGCCAGCAGCCACTTTGGGGACCCCCAAGAGACCCAGTACTTC; CDR3: CASSHFGDPQETQYF
V: TRBV6-1; J: TRBJ2-1; size: .; D: TRBD1; DNA: TGTGCCAGCAGTCCCGGGGGGACAGGGAACAATGAGCAGTTCTTC; CDR3: CASSPGGTGNNEQFF
V: TRBV18; J: TRBJ2-7; size: .; D: TRBD1; DNA: TGTGCCAGCTCACCACGTGTCACCGGGACAGAAGTCTACGAGCAGTACTTC; CDR3: CASSPRVTGTEVYEQYF
V: TRBV10-2; J: TRBJ2-2; size: .; D: .; DNA: TGCGCCAGCAGGAGACTAGAGAAGGCGAACACCGGGGAGCTGTTTTTT; CDR3: CASRRLEKANTGELFF
V: TRBV9; J: TRBJ1-1; size: many; D: .; DNA: TGTGCCAGCAGCGTGTCTGGGATGGATGGGACTGAAGCTTTCTTT; CDR3: CASSVSGMDGTEAFF
V: TRBV20-1; J: TRBJ1-5; size: .; D: .; DNA: TGCAGTGCTAGTGTGGGCCACGGAGATCAGCCCCAGCATTTT; CDR3: CSASVGHGDQPQHF
V: TRBV4-1; J: TRBJ1-5; size: .; D: .; DNA: TGCGCCAGCAGCCAAGACTCGAGGGGGGGACAGCCCCAGCATTTT; CDR3: CASSQDSRGGQPQHF
V: TRBV28; J: TRBJ1-4; size: many; D: .; DNA: TGTGCCAGCAGCCTCGCAACAGAGGGATGGAAAAAACTGTTTTTT; CDR3: CASSLATEGWKKLFF
V: TRBV28; J: TRBJ1-4; size: few; D: TRBD1; DNA: TGTGCCAGCAGTCGACCAGGGGGATCTAATGAAAAACTGTTTTTT; CDR3: CASSRPGGSNEKLFF
V: TRBV7-7; J: TRBJ2-2; size: .; D: .; DNA: TGTGCTACCAAGCACGCGAACACCGGGGAGCTGTTTTTT; CDR3: CATKHANTGELFF
V: TRBV7-2; J: TRBJ1-3; size: many; D: .; DNA: TGTGCCAGCAGCTTAGTTAATCTCAACTCTGGAAACACCATATATTTT; CDR3: CASSLVNLNSGNTIYF
V: TRBV6-1; J: TRBJ1-5; size: .; D: TRBD1; DNA: TGTGCCAGCAGTGAAAGTAGGACAGGGGGAGGCAATCAGCCCCAGCATTTT; CDR3: CASSESRTGGGNQPQHF
V: TRBV6-5; J: TRBJ2-3; size: .; D: TRBD2; DNA: TGTGCCAGCAGTTCCTCGGGGGCTAGCGGGAGCCCCGCGGGCACAGATACGCAGTATTTT; CDR3: CASSSSGASGSPAGTDTQYF
V: TRBV7-2; J: TRBJ2-2; size: .; D: TRBD2; DNA: TGTGCCAGCCCAACTGGGCTAGCGGGATCAAGGGAGCTGTTTTTT; CDR3: CASPTGLAGSRELFF
V: TRBV5-1; J: TRBJ2-2; size: few; D: .; DNA: TGCGCCAGCAGCCGTCAAGGGTGGGACACCGGGGAGCTGTTTTTT; CDR3: CASSRQGWDTGELFF
V: TRBV20-1; J: TRBJ1-5; size: few; D: .; DNA: TGCGCACGGGGGGCGGGGGGCAATCAGCCCCAGCATTTT; CDR3: CARGAGGNQPQHF
V: TRBV6-5; J: TRBJ1-6; size: few; D: .; DNA: TGTGCCAGCAGTTACTCGCGGGAAAGGACCTCCCCCTATAATTCACCCCTCCACTTT; CDR3: CASSYSRERTSPYNSPLHF
V: TRBV18; J: TRBJ1-2; size: .; D: .; DNA: TGTGCCAGCTCACCGAACAGGGATGCTAACTATGGCTACACCTTC; CDR3: CASSPNRDANYGYTF
V: TRBV10-1; J: TRBJ2-2; size: .; D: .; DNA: TGCGCCAGCAGTGAGTCCGGCAGGGCGGACACCGGGGAGCTGTTTTTT; CDR3: CASSESGRADTGELFF
V: TRBV3-1; J: TRBJ2-1; size: many; D: TRBD2; DNA: TGTGCCAGCAGCCAAGATTGGGCTAGCGGGAGGGGCGCGAATGAGCAGTTCTTC; CDR3: CASSQDWASGRGANEQFF
V: TRBV5-1; J: TRBJ2-1; size: .; D: TRBD1; DNA: TGCGCCAGCAGCTCGGACAGGGGGAGGGCAAACAATGAGCAGTTCTTC; CDR3: CASSSDRGRANNEQFF
V: TRBV4-1; J: TRBJ1-5; size: .; D: .; DNA: TGCGCCAGCAGCCAAGACCACCCTCGGGAAATTGTCAATCAGCCCCAGCATTTT; CDR3: CASSQDHPREIVNQPQHF
V: TRBV19; J: TRBJ1-5; size: few; D: .; DNA: TGTGCCAGTAGTGTCGGTGCGAATCAGCCCCAGCATTTT; CDR3: CASSVGANQPQHF
V: TRBV7-9; J: TRBJ1-1; size: few; D: .; DNA: TGTGCCGGCAGCTTTGAAACTCAAGCTTTCTTT; CDR3: CAGSFETQAFF
V: TRBV20-1; J: TRBJ2-5; size: .; D: .; DNA: TGCAGTGCTAGAGTCAGTACGGGCGGGGAGACCCAGTACTTC; CDR3: CSARVSTGGETQYF
V: TRBV29-1; J: TRBJ2-3; size: few; D: TRBD1; DNA: TGCAGCGTTATGGGACAGGGGTTGGATACGCAGTATTTT; CDR3: CSVMGQGLDTQYF
V: TRBV27; J: TRBJ1-6; size: many; D: .; DNA: TGTGCCAGCAGGGATGGCTCACCCCTCCACTTT; CDR3: CASRDGSPLHF
V: TRBV15; J: TRBJ1-1; size: many; D: .; DNA: TGTGCCACCAGCAGAGATGGGGCATTTAACACTGAAGCTTTCTTT; CDR3: CATSRDGAFNTEAFF
V: TRBV30; J: TRBJ2-3; size: few; D: .; DNA: TGTGCCTGGAGTCAGTTAGGGATAGGCACAGATACGCAGTATTTT; CDR3: CAWSQLGIGTDTQYF
V: TRBV7-2; J: TRBJ1-4; size: .; D: .; DNA: TGTGCCAGCAGCCCCTCAAGTACAGACGAAAAACTGTTTTTT; CDR3: CASSPSSTDEKLFF
V: TRBV12-5; J: TRBJ1-6; size: few; D: TRBD1; DNA: TGTGCTAGTGGTTTGTCGACAGGGAGCTCCTATAATTCACCCCTCCACTTT; CDR3: CASGLSTGSSYNSPLHF
V: TRBV20-1; J: TRBJ2-1; size: many; D: TRBD1; DNA: TGCAGTACAGAACGGGACAGACCTTCCTACAATGAGCAGTTCTTC; CDR3: CSTERDRPSYNEQFF
V: TRBV2; J: TRBJ2-6; size: few; D: TRBD2; DNA: TGTGCCAGCAGTGGGGGGGGGATCGTCCTGACTTTC; CDR3: CASSGGGIVLTF
V: TRBV2; J: TRBJ1-1; size: many; D: .; DNA: TGTGCCAGCAGTGGGCAGATGATGAACACTGAAGCTTTCTTT; CDR3: CASSGQMMNTEAFF
V: TRBV2; J: TRBJ2-7; size: many; D: .; DNA: TGTGCCAGCAGCGATACTTCCTACGAGCAGTACTTC; CDR3: CASSDTSYEQYF
V: TRBV6-1; J: TRBJ2-6; size: .; D: .; DNA: TGTGCCAGCACCCCAACCCTAGCTGGGGCCAACGTCCTGACTTTC; CDR3: CASTPTLAGANVLTF
V: TRBV7-2; J: TRBJ1-2; size: .; D: .; DNA: TGTGCCAGCAGCTTAGTACAGGGCGGCGGCTACACCTTC; CDR3: CASSLVQGGGYTF
V: TRBV12-3/TRBV12-4; J: TRBJ1-1; size: many; D: TRBD1; DNA: TGTGCCAGCAGTACGACAGGGTTGGGCACTGAAGCTTTCTTT; CDR3: CASSTTGLGTEAFF
V: TRBV6-1; J: TRBJ2-7; size: few; D: TRBD2; DNA: TGTGCCAGCAGACTAGCGGGAGTATTCGTGCAGTACTTC; CDR3: CASRLAGVFVQYF
V: TRBV4-3; J: TRBJ2-1; size: .; D: TRBD2; DNA: TGCGCCAGCAGCCAAGAGAGTACTAGCGGGCTTAACAATGAGCAGTTCTTC; CDR3: CASSQESTSGLNNEQFF
V: TRBV3-1; J: TRBJ2-3; size: .; D: TRBD2; DNA: TGTGCCAGCAGCCAACGGGGGGCTAGCGGGAGCCTCCGTCGAACAGATACGCAGTATTTT; CDR3: CASSQRGASGSLRRTDTQYF
V: TRBV24-1; J: TRBJ2-2; size: .; D: .; DNA: TGTGCCACCAGTGCAAGAGGGGGGGCGATCGGGGAGCTGTTTTTT; CDR3: CATSARGGAIGELFF
V: TRBV4-2; J: TRBJ1-4; size: .; D: TRBD1; DNA: TGTGCCAGCAGCCAAGACAACAGGGGGCGGGAAAAACTGTTTTTT; CDR3: CASSQDNRGREKLFF
V: TRBV27; J: TRBJ2-7; size: many; D: TRBD1; DNA: TGTGCCAGCAGATATGGGACAGGGGGCTCCTACGAGCAGTACTTC; CDR3: CASRYGTGGSYEQYF
V: TRBV5-5; J: TRBJ1-1; size: many; D: .; DNA: TGTGCCAGCAGCTTCCGGCGGGTTGGACAGAACACTGAAGCTTTCTTT; CDR3: CASSFRRVGQNTEAFF
V: TRBV20-1; J: TRBJ2-5; size: many; D: TRBD2; DNA: TGCAGTGCTATCGATGGGAGCGGGAGGGAGACCCAGTACTTC; CDR3: CSAIDGSGRETQYF
V: TRBV12-3/TRBV12-4; J: TRBJ1-2; size: many; D: .; DNA: TGTGCCAGCAGTTTGGCGAGGACAGCTTCCATCTATGGCTACACCTTC; CDR3: CASSLARTASIYGYTF